A single sample gave rise to the 4 T cell receptor beta chains below, sequenced in a study of a mutant IDH1 vaccine in newly diagnosed glioma. The time point here: week 35, safety follow-up. Every single dose of the vaccine, 300 ug of mutant IDH1 20-mer peptide, came with topical imiquimod. Which antigens these TCRs recognize remains unknown. Clones were sequenced by immunoSEQ multiplex PCR, and TCRdb holds only the in-frame ones, with some missing. The sample has tens of thousands of clones; more than 85% are singletons. The sample in question was PBMCs, obtained from a glioma patient whose treatment included an IDH1 peptide vaccine. These receptors originate from a man aged 25-45 years with glioma.

The CDR3 DNA is TGCGCCAGCAGCTCCGGGGTGGGTGAAAAACTGTTTTTT. Protein product: CASSSGVGEKLFF. V and J are TRBV5-1 and TRBJ1-4, with D hard to call. This CDR3 has 13 amino acids. V lost 3 bases to trimming and J lost 7 bases, with 10 bases between them. The V gene's germline CDR1 is SGHRS and CDR2 YFSETQ.

The rearrangement joins TRBV9 to TRBJ2-1; D remains ambiguous. The germline CDR1 and CDR2 sequences are SGDLS and YYNGEE. The CDR3 has 13 residues. Between the trimmed V and J ends, which lost 3 bases and 6 bases, there was a span of 10 bases. CDR3 nucleotides: TGTGCCAGCAGCGAAGGACGGATCAATGAGCAGTTCTTC. Residues: CASSEGRINEQFF.

The DNA of the CDR3 is TGTGCCAGTAGCGACGGCCGGGACAGGCCTCCCTACGAGCAGTACTTC. Protein: CASSDGRDRPPYEQYF. The chain uses TRBV19 and TRBJ2-7, with TRBD1 matching 8 bases. With V trimmed by 6 bases and J by 2 bases, 12 bases remained unmatched. The CDR3 has 16 residues. Germline CDR1 is LNHDA and CDR2 is SQIVND (reference sequence).

J is TRBJ2-2 and V is TRBV6-1; TRBD2 might be the D (5 bases). CDR1 and CDR2 (germline): MNHNS, SASEGT. This CDR3 is 17 amino acids long. Trimming shortened V by 3 bases and J by 6 bases, and 20 bases separated the two germline ends. CDR3 DNA sequence: TGTGCCAGCAGTGACCAAATCACCGGACTTTGGTCCGGGGAGCTGTTTTTT. This sequence encodes CASSDQITGLWSGELFF.